The 25 T cell receptor beta chains presented below share a single source sample, sequenced in a study of fetal regulatory T cell absence and autoimmunity (dated by TCRdb to the late 2010s). Libraries were prepared through the immunoSEQ multiplex PCR assay. The table comes from immuneACCESS by way of TCRdb, which keeps in-frame sequences with V and J called. Part of the clones is missing from these tables; in studies checked, under half for an unresolved V gene and the rest for unknown reasons. The sample data list about 95,000 clones, and 55% to 75% of these were observed just once. The ten top clones hold roughly 2% of the sample. Source material: pancreas tissue. The receptors were gathered from a male donor with IPEX syndrome.

V gene TRBV6-5 combines with J gene TRBJ1-1; D call uncertain. The CDR3 loop spans 13 amino acids. Germline CDR1 reads MNHEY; CDR2 reads SVGAGI. V lost 2 bases to trimming and J lost 2 bases, with 6 bases between them. The chain's CDR3 is CASSYRANTEAFF. CDR3 in DNA: TGTGCCAGCAGTTACAGGGCCAACACTGAAGCTTTCTTT.

This chain connects TRBV27 to TRBJ2-2, with 10 bases lining up with TRBD2. Trimming cost V 2 bases and J 3 bases; bases outside gene matches: 6. Germline lookup yields CDR1 MNHEY and CDR2 SMNVEV (reference sequence). The CDR3 extends over 17 amino acids. The CDR3 DNA is TGTGCCAGCAGTTTAGGATCCAGCGGGAGGGACACCGGGGAGCTGTTTTTT. Amino acids: CASSLGSSGRDTGELFF.

The V gene is TRBV5-6, the J gene TRBJ2-5; TRBD1 is a possible D gene (5 bases). Germline CDR1 reads SGHDT; CDR2 reads YYEEEE. Trimming pared 5 bases from V and 5 bases from J, leaving 10 bases between. This CDR3 contains 12 residues. The CDR3 coding sequence is TGTGCCAGCAGTGCAGGGCTGGAGACCCAGTACTTC. It encodes CASSAGLETQYF.

The chain has TRBV18 and TRBJ2-3, with 13 bases lining up with TRBD2. Trimming took 0 bases from V and 3 from J; bases not matched to a gene: 15. Germline values: CDR1 KGHSH, CDR2 LQKENI. The length of the CDR3 is 21 residues. CDR3 coding DNA: TGTGCCAGCTCACCACCCACTAGCGGGAGGGCCTGGGGCTGGAGGACAGATACGCAGTATTTT. This sequence encodes CASSPPTSGRAWGWRTDTQYF. Based on the CDR3 plus reference TRBV18 and TRBJ2-3, the full variable domain is NAGVMQNPRHLVRRRGQEARLRCSPMKGHSHVYWYRQLPEEGLKFMVYLQKENIIDESGMPKERFSAEFPKEGPSILRIQQVVRGDSAAYFCASSPPTSGRAWGWRTDTQYFGPGTRLTVL.

This clone appeared a few times. The CDR3 sequence is CASSFRREGQPQHF. Written as DNA, the CDR3 is TGTGCCAGCAGCTTTCGCAGGGAGGGTCAGCCCCAGCATTTT. This rearrangement joins TRBV7-2 to TRBJ1-5, with TRBD1 as a possible D gene (5 bases). Germline CDR1 reads SGHTA; CDR2 reads FQGNSA. The CDR3 contains 14 residues. V lost 3 bases to trimming and J lost 6 bases, with 12 bases between them.

This clone has more than one count but fewer than ten. The chain couples TRBV4-1 to TRBJ2-2; D gene ambiguous. The germline V and J ends were trimmed by 0 bases and 5 bases, with 4 bases remaining between them. The CDR3 sequence is 13 residues long. Per germline, CDR1 MGHRA and CDR2 YSYEKL. The CDR3 region is CASSQELTGELFF. The CDR3, as DNA: TGCGCCAGCAGCCAAGAACTAACCGGGGAGCTGTTTTTT.

The V gene is TRBV2, the J gene TRBJ1-1; TRBD1 might be the D (5 bases). This CDR3 is built from 16 residues. Looked up from germline, CDR1 is SNHLY and CDR2 is FYNNEI. With 6 bases removed from V and 3 bases from J, the gap between germline ends came to 20 bases. The CDR3 DNA reads TGTGCCAGCAGGGATCTGACGGGGCGAGGGGACACTGAAGCTTTCTTT. Encoded protein: CASRDLTGRGDTEAFF. Looking up the rest from reference TRBV2 and TRBJ1-1 gives the full variable domain: EPEVTQTPSHQVTQMGQEVILRCVPISNHLYFYWYRQILGQKVEFLVSFYNNEISEKSEIFDDQFSVERPDGSNFTLKIRSTKLEDSAMYFCASRDLTGRGDTEAFFGQGTRLTVV.

This clone was observed once. The DNA of the CDR3 is TGTGCCAGCAGTTACACAGAAACGTATGCCAATGAAAAACTGTTTTTT. Translation: CASSYTETYANEKLFF. The rearrangement links TRBV6-8 to TRBJ1-4; D unresolved. V was shortened by 2 bases and J by 5 bases, with 15 bases between the two germline ends. Per the germline V gene, CDR1 is MNHGY and CDR2 is SAAAGT. This CDR3 has 16 amino acids.

The CDR3 nucleotides read TGTGCCAGCAGCTTTCCTAGCGGGGGAAACAATGAGCAGTTCTTC. The encoded protein is CASSFPSGGNNEQFF. This chain joins TRBV5-6 and TRBJ2-1; 10 bases match TRBD2. CDR1 is SGHDT and CDR2 is YYEEEE in the germline V gene. V gave up 2 bases and J gave up 5 bases; unmatched junction bases: 4. The CDR3 consists of 15 residues.

V is TRBV30 and J is TRBJ2-4, with TRBD2 matching 11 bases. J lost 7 bases, V lost 1 base, and 3 bases had no gene match. Germline V gene lookup returns CDR1 GTSNPN and CDR2 SVGIG (reference sequence). CDR3 length: 14 residues. The CDR3 protein is CAWSASGRRNIQYF. The CDR3, as DNA: TGTGCCTGGAGTGCTAGCGGGAGGAGGAACATTCAGTACTTC.

This chain uses TRBV4-2 with TRBJ2-7, with a tentative D call TRBD1 (5 bases). V dropped 5 bases and J dropped 3 bases, with 5 bases sitting between them. Germline CDR1 LGHNA, CDR2 YNFKEQ. This CDR3 has 11 amino acids. DNA of the CDR3: TGTGCCAGCAGCGACAGCTACGAGCAGTACTTC. It encodes CASSDSYEQYF.

The rearrangement uses TRBV20-1 and TRBJ2-7; D is possibly TRBD1 (6 bases). The CDR3 consists of 11 residues. Germline V CDR1 and CDR2: DFQATT, SNEGSKA (reference sequence). V lost 6 bases, J lost 3 bases, and 9 bases lay in between. The DNA for the CDR3 is TGCAGTGCCGGGACAAACTACGAGCAGTACTTC. Translated: CSAGTNYEQYF.

The rearrangement uses TRBV19 and TRBJ2-1, with 14 bases that match TRBD2. The CDR3 has 15 amino acids. The V gene's germline CDR1 is LNHDA and CDR2 SQIVND (reference sequence). J was trimmed by 8 bases and V by 4 bases; bases with no gene match: 4. The DNA for the CDR3 is TGTGCCAGTAGTACGGGACTAGCGGGAGTTTATGAGCAGTTCTTC. It is translated as CASSTGLAGVYEQFF.

V and J are TRBV6-6 and TRBJ2-1; D remains unclear. Germline V gives CDR1 MNHNY, CDR2 SVGAGI (reference sequence). CDR3 length: 15 amino acids. The germline V and J ends were trimmed by 3 bases and 4 bases, with 13 bases remaining between them. CDR3 sequence reads: CASSYSPQGYNEQFF. The CDR3 bases are TGTGCCAGCAGTTATTCTCCCCAAGGGTACAATGAGCAGTTCTTC.

The V and J genes are TRBV19 and TRBJ2-7; D is possibly TRBD1 (7 bases). The CDR3 is 14 residues long. CDR1 and CDR2 (germline): LNHDA, SQIVND (reference sequence). Trimming took 5 bases from V and 2 from J, leaving 13 bases between them. CDR3 sequence: CASSRRDRAYEQYF. CDR3 coding DNA: TGTGCCAGTAGTCGGCGGGACAGAGCCTACGAGCAGTACTTC.

The chain joins TRBV11-2 to TRBJ2-7; D call uncertain. Germline V gene sequence: CDR1 SGHAT, CDR2 FQNNGV. The CDR3 spans 13 residues. With 0 bases removed from V and 4 bases from J, the gap between germline ends came to 7 bases. Here the CDR3 DNA reads TGTGCCAGCAGCTTAGAACTAAATTACGAGCAGTACTTC. Its translation: CASSLELNYEQYF.

CDR3 DNA sequence: TGCGCCAGCAGCTTGGTTGTGGGTGGAAACGAGCAGTACTTC. Amino acids: CASSLVVGGNEQYF. J is TRBJ2-7 and V is TRBV5-1; D remains unclear. In germline, CDR1 is SGHRS, CDR2 YFSETQ. The CDR3 has 14 amino acids. V was pared by 0 bases and J by 5 bases, with 12 bases between.

The V call is TRBV4-1, the J call TRBJ2-3; TRBD2 matches at 9 bases. Germline CDR1 and CDR2: MGHRA and YSYEKL. The CDR3 runs 15 residues. After removal of 5 bases from V and 5 bases from J, the junction contained 8 bases not matched to a gene. Written as DNA, the CDR3 is TGCGCCAGCAGCTCGCGGGCGGGAGGGCAAGATACGCAGTATTTT. Encoded protein: CASSSRAGGQDTQYF.

The rearrangement links TRBV5-5 to TRBJ2-7; 10 bases line up with TRBD2. The CDR3 loop spans 14 amino acids. The trim removed 2 bases at V and 2 bases at J, leaving 1 base unmatched. Germline CDR1 and CDR2: SGHKS and YYEKEE (reference sequence). CDR3 in amino acids: CASSLAGGPYEQYF. CDR3 nucleotide sequence: TGTGCCAGCAGCTTAGCGGGGGGGCCCTACGAGCAGTACTTC. Based on the CDR3 plus reference TRBV5-5 and TRBJ2-7, the full variable domain is DAGVTQSPTHLIKTRGQQVTLRCSPISGHKSVSWYQQVLGQGPQFIFQYYEKEERGRGNFPDRFSARQFPNYSSELNVNALLLGDSALYLCASSLAGGPYEQYFGPGTRLTVT.

This chain connects TRBV9 to TRBJ2-1; TRBD2 matches at 12 bases. CDR1 and CDR2 (germline): SGDLS, YYNGEE. The CDR3 runs to 15 residues. The junction had 3 bases not matched to a gene; V was cut back by 0 bases and J by 8 bases. CDR3: CASSVASGGVYEQFF. CDR3 bases: TGTGCCAGCAGCGTAGCTAGCGGGGGGGTTTATGAGCAGTTCTTC.

This clone was seen a handful of times. The chain recombines TRBV25-1 with TRBJ2-7, with 7 bases identical to TRBD2. The trim removed 5 bases at V and 3 bases at J, leaving 4 bases unmatched. This CDR3 has 13 residues. Per germline, CDR1 MGHDK and CDR2 SYGVNS. The CDR3 DNA sequence: TGTGCCAGCAGTCGGCCGGGGGGCTACGAGCAGTACTTC. Amino acid sequence: CASSRPGGYEQYF.

The chain links TRBV10-3 to TRBJ2-3; the match to TRBD1 covers 10 bases. There are 17 residues in the CDR3. Germline CDR1 and CDR2: ENHRY and SYGVKD. The V and J ends lost 0 bases and 1 base, in that order; junction bases with no gene match: 4. The CDR3 reads CAISESGDRGRTDTQYF. The CDR3, as DNA: TGTGCCATCAGTGAGTCTGGCGACAGGGGGCGCACAGATACGCAGTATTTT.

This clone has more than one count but fewer than ten. The V and J genes are TRBV19 and TRBJ2-2; TRBD2 aligns across 13 bases. The germline CDR1 and CDR2 sequences are LNHDA and SQIVND (reference sequence). The trim removed 7 bases at V and 4 bases at J, leaving 6 bases unmatched. CDR3 length equals 16 residues. CDR3 sequence: CASKGLAGLLTGELFF. CDR3 nucleotides: TGTGCCAGTAAGGGACTAGCGGGACTACTCACCGGGGAGCTGTTTTTT.

V gene TRBV5-1 combines with J gene TRBJ1-2; possible D gene TRBD1, 6 bases. Trimming cost V 0 bases and J 5 bases, with 17 bases left between them. The CDR3 runs to 16 residues. Germline V CDR1 and CDR2: SGHRS, YFSETQ. In nucleotides, the CDR3 is TGCGCCAGCAGCTTGGGCTCCGGGACAACTGTTTATGGCTACACCTTC. Its translation is CASSLGSGTTVYGYTF. The full variable domain, with the rest looked up from reference TRBV5-1 and TRBJ1-2, is KAGVTQTPRYLIKTRGQQVTLSCSPISGHRSVSWYQQTPGQGLQFLFEYFSETQRNKGNFPGRFSGRQFSNSRSEMNVSTLELGDSALYLCASSLGSGTTVYGYTFGSGTRLTVV.

The CDR3 loop reads CASSPDNYGYTF. CDR3 DNA sequence: TGTGCCAGTAGTCCCGACAACTATGGCTACACCTTC. The chain recombines TRBV19 with TRBJ1-2, with D unclear. V lost 5 bases to trimming and J lost 2 bases, with 6 bases between them. Germline V gene data show CDR1 as LNHDA and CDR2 as SQIVND (reference sequence). CDR3 length: 12 residues.